These 31 T cell receptor beta chains originate from one sample sequenced in a study of CXCR3-negative and CXCR3-positive naive CD8 T cells. UMI-labeled TRB cDNA libraries were prepared by 5' RACE. TCRdb re-called the 5' RACE reads and gives one entry per CDR3 protein, without DNA. In total, the table holds over 100,000 distinct CDR3 sequences. The sequenced sample was naive CXCR3- CD8+ T cells from blood. Sample subset: CD45RO-CCR7+CD27+CD95- naive CD8+ T cells lacking CXCR3 (TNR3-). The source of these receptors is a human donor in good health. Some clones in this sample may be carry-over from other donors' samples.

The J gene is TRBJ2-5, the V gene TRBV2; the TRBD1 assignment by TCRdb is unverifiable without DNA. The V gene's germline CDR1 is SNHLY and CDR2 FYNNEI. The CDR3 is made up of 13 amino acids. The CDR3 is CASSEAAGTTQYF.

The genes are TRBV28 and TRBJ1-1. Germline CDR1 is MDHEN and CDR2 is SYDVKM. The CDR3 contains 14 residues. This CDR3 reads CASSLSGGRTEAFF.

The chain employs TRBV6-5 and TRBJ1-1; lacking DNA, the TRBD1 call made by TCRdb goes unchecked. Germline V gene lookup returns CDR1 MNHEY and CDR2 SVGAGI. The CDR3 length is 15 residues. CDR3 loop: CASSLSTGENTEAFF.

CDR3 protein: CASSPRDRCLFSYEQYF. The V and J genes are TRBV28 and TRBJ2-7; lacking DNA, the TRBD1 call made by TCRdb goes unchecked. The CDR3 loop spans 17 amino acids. The V gene's germline CDR1 is MDHEN and CDR2 SYDVKM.

The V gene is TRBV7-9, the J gene TRBJ2-2. Germline lookup yields CDR1 SEHNR and CDR2 FQNEAQ (reference sequence). This CDR3 is built from 14 residues. Here the CDR3 reads CASISRSRTGELFF.

The chain recombines TRBV12-3 or TRBV12-4 with TRBJ2-1; TCRdb gives TRBD1 as the D gene, but with no DNA this cannot be confirmed. The CDR3 extends over 17 amino acids. The CDR3 protein is CASSLGSTTRGDNEQFF.

The gene calls are TRBV9 and TRBJ2-2. CDR1 and CDR2 (germline): SGDLS, YYNGEE. The CDR3 has 15 amino acids. CDR3 sequence: CASSGLTTVTGELFF.

The genes are TRBV5-5 and TRBJ2-5; the D gene TCRdb calls, TRBD2, cannot be checked with no DNA. The CDR3 contains 16 residues. The V gene's germline CDR1 is SGHKS and CDR2 YYEKEE (reference sequence). The CDR3 sequence is CASSLRTRGVQETQYF.

The chain couples TRBV7-9 to TRBJ2-1; TCRdb lists TRBD2, though no DNA is available to test this call. Germline CDR1 reads SEHNR; CDR2 reads FQNEAQ (reference sequence). This CDR3 has 16 residues. The CDR3: CASSELTSVSYNEQFF.

This rearrangement joins TRBV7-2 to TRBJ2-1; TCRdb reports TRBD1, a call that lacks DNA to check it against. Germline CDR1 is SGHTA and CDR2 is FQGNSA. This CDR3 has 15 residues. This chain's CDR3 is CASSLPGGPGNEQFF.

The V call is TRBV29-1, the J call TRBJ2-5; with no DNA, the TCRdb D assignment of TRBD1 cannot be verified. Germline values: CDR1 SQVTM, CDR2 ANQGSEA. This CDR3 contains 16 residues. The CDR3 spells CSVVWDGTGTVETQYF.

The rearrangement uses TRBV29-1 and TRBJ1-2; the TRBD1 assignment by TCRdb is unverifiable without DNA. The CDR3 runs 15 residues. Germline V gene lookup returns CDR1 SQVTM and CDR2 ANQGSEA. The CDR3 loop reads CSVPGTGEIDYGYTF.

J is TRBJ2-7 and V is TRBV30. Germline V CDR1 and CDR2: GTSNPN, SVGIG (reference sequence). The CDR3 length is 13 residues. The CDR3 sequence is CAWSLGYTYEQYF.

The J gene is TRBJ2-3, the V gene TRBV29-1; TCRdb names TRBD2, which stays unverified in the absence of DNA. The germline V gene encodes CDR1 SQVTM and CDR2 ANQGSEA. The CDR3 sequence is 17 residues long. CDR3 loop: CSVRWPSTLTSTDTQYF.

The chain links TRBV27 to TRBJ2-1; TCRdb's assignment of TRBD1 cannot be checked, as there is no DNA. This CDR3 has 14 residues. Germline V gene lookup returns CDR1 MNHEY and CDR2 SMNVEV (reference sequence). CDR3 loop: CASRHRCRGNEQFF.

The chain joins TRBV5-5 to TRBJ2-7; lacking DNA, the TRBD1 call made by TCRdb goes unchecked. The CDR3 runs 12 residues. Germline-derived CDR1 and CDR2 are SGHKS and YYEKEE (reference sequence). This chain's CDR3 is CASSLSGHEQYF.

The chain is built from TRBV9 and TRBJ2-7. The CDR3 loop spans 14 amino acids. Per the germline V gene, CDR1 is SGDLS and CDR2 is YYNGEE. The chain's CDR3 is CASSVASHSYEQYF. The full variable domain, with the rest looked up from reference TRBV9 and TRBJ2-7, is DSGVTQTPKHLITATGQRVTLRCSPRSGDLSVYWYQQSLDQGLQFLIQYYNGEERAKGNILERFSAQQFPDLHSELNLSSLELGDSALYFCASSVASHSYEQYFGPGTRLTVT.

CDR3: CASNQGLEETQYF. This chain joins TRBV4-1 and TRBJ2-5. Germline values: CDR1 MGHRA, CDR2 YSYEKL. This CDR3 spans 13 amino acids.

CDR3 region: CAGGSSYNSPLHF. The chain has TRBV5-5 and TRBJ1-6. The CDR3 runs to 13 residues. In germline, CDR1 is SGHKS, CDR2 YYEKEE (reference sequence).

The chain couples TRBV6-5 to TRBJ1-1; the TRBD1 assignment by TCRdb is unverifiable without DNA. The CDR3 contains 15 residues. CDR1 is MNHEY and CDR2 is SVGAGI in the germline V gene. CDR3 sequence: CASSSIGDGGTEAFF.

The rearrangement links TRBV20-1 to TRBJ2-7. Germline values: CDR1 DFQATT, CDR2 SNEGSKA (reference sequence). The CDR3 contains 13 residues. CDR3 loop: CSARVLARYEQYF.

The CDR3 here is CSVGDYYNEQFF. The gene calls are TRBV29-1 and TRBJ2-1. The CDR3 has 12 amino acids. CDR1 is SQVTM, CDR2 ANQGSEA, per germline.

The chain recombines TRBV10-2 with TRBJ2-1; checking the TCRdb D call of TRBD2 is not possible without DNA. CDR3 length: 15 residues. CDR1 WSHSY and CDR2 SAAADI come from the germline V gene. Here the CDR3 reads CASRTLVTSYNEQFF.

The rearrangement joins TRBV11-2 to TRBJ2-7. In germline, CDR1 is SGHAT, CDR2 FQNNGV. The length of the CDR3 is 14 residues. CDR3 protein: CAISLAGGSYEQYF.

J is TRBJ1-4 and V is TRBV29-1; TCRdb selects TRBD1, and the lack of DNA leaves this call unchecked. The CDR3 is 16 amino acids. Per germline, CDR1 SQVTM and CDR2 ANQGSEA. CDR3 sequence reads: CSVEDSRGPTNEKLFF.

The V and J genes are TRBV5-1 and TRBJ1-2. The germline CDR1 and CDR2 sequences are SGHRS and YFSETQ. This CDR3 is 15 amino acids long. CDR3 loop: CASSLEGPLSYGYTF. Together with reference TRBV5-1 and TRBJ1-2, the CDR3 gives the full variable domain: KAGVTQTPRYLIKTRGQQVTLSCSPISGHRSVSWYQQTPGQGLQFLFEYFSETQRNKGNFPGRFSGRQFSNSRSEMNVSTLELGDSALYLCASSLEGPLSYGYTFGSGTRLTVV.

The chain couples TRBV29-1 to TRBJ1-2. Germline V CDR1 and CDR2: SQVTM, ANQGSEA. The CDR3 is 12 amino acids. CDR3 sequence reads: CSVEDSAYGYTF.

The rearrangement uses TRBV4-1 and TRBJ2-7; the D call of TRBD1 rests on TCRdb alone, since no DNA is present to check it. The CDR3 is made up of 15 amino acids. Germline CDR1 MGHRA, CDR2 YSYEKL. CDR3 residues: CASSQARTGVSEQYF.

J is TRBJ2-7 and V is TRBV9; checking the TCRdb D call of TRBD1 is not possible without DNA. CDR1 and CDR2 from the germline V gene are SGDLS and YYNGEE. This CDR3 spans 13 amino acids. The CDR3 protein is CASSGGASYEQYF.

The chain uses TRBV29-1 and TRBJ2-7; TCRdb gives TRBD2 as the D gene, but with no DNA this cannot be confirmed. The CDR3 sequence is 14 residues long. Germline-derived CDR1 and CDR2 are SQVTM and ANQGSEA. This CDR3 reads CSVGGLAGPYEQYF.

The chain carries TRBV2 and TRBJ2-1; TCRdb's assignment of TRBD1 cannot be checked, as there is no DNA. Germline values: CDR1 SNHLY, CDR2 FYNNEI. CDR3 size: 14 residues. CDR3 protein: CASTPPGPHNEQFF.